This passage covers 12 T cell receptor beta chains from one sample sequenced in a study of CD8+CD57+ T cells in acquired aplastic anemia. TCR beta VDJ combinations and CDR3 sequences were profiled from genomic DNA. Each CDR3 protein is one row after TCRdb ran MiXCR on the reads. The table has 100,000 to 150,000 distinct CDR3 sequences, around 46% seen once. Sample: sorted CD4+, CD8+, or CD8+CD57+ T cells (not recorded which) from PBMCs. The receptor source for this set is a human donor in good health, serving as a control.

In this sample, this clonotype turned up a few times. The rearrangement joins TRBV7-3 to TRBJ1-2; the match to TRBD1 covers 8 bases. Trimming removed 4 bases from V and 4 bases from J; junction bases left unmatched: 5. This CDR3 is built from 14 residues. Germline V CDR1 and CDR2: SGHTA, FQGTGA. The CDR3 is CASSSYRGSYGYTF. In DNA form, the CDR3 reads TGTGCCAGCAGCTCCTACAGGGGGTCCTATGGCTACACCTTC.

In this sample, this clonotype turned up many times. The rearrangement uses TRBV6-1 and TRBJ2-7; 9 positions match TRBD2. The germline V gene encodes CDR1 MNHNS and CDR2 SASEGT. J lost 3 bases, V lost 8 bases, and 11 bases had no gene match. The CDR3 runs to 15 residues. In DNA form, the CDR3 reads TGTGCCAGCCGAGGTGAGCTAGCGGGGTTCTACGAGCAGTACTTC. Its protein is CASRGELAGFYEQYF.

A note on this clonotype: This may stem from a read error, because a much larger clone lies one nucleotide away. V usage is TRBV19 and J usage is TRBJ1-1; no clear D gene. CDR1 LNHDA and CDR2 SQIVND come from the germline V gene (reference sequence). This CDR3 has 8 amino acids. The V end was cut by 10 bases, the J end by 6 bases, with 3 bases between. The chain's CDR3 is CANPEAFF. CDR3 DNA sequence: TGTGCCAATCCTGAAGCTTTCTTT.

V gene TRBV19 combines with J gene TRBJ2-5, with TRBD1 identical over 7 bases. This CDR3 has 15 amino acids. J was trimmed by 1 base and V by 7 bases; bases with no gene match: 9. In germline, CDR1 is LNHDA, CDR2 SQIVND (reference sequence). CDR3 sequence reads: CASIPTGLIQETQYF. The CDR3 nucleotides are TGTGCCAGTATCCCGACAGGGTTGATCCAAGAGACCCAGTACTTC.

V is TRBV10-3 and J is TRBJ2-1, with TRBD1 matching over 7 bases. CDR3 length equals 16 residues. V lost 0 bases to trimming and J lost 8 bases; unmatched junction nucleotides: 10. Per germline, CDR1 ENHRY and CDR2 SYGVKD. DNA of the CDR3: TGTGCCATCAGTGAGTCGACGGGACAGAGATGGGATGAGCAGTTCTTC. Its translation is CAISESTGQRWDEQFF.

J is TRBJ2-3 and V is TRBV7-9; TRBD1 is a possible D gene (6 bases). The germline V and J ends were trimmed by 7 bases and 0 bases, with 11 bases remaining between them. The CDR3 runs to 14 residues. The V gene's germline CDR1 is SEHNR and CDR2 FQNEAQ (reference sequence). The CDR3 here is CASIDRQSTDTQYF. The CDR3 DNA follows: TGTGCCAGCATCGACAGGCAAAGCACAGATACGCAGTATTTT.

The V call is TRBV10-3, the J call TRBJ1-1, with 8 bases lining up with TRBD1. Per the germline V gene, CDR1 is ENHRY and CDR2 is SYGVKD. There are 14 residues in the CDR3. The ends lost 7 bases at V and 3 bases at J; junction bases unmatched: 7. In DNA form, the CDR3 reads TGTGCCATCAAAAACGGACAGGGATACACTGAAGCTTTCTTT. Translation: CAIKNGQGYTEAFF.

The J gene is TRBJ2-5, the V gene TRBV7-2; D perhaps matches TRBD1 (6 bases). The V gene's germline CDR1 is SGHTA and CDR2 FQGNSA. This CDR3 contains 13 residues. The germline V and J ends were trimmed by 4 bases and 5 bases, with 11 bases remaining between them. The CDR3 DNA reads TGTGCCAGCAGCTCCGGACAGCGGGAGACCCAGTACTTC. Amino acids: CASSSGQRETQYF.

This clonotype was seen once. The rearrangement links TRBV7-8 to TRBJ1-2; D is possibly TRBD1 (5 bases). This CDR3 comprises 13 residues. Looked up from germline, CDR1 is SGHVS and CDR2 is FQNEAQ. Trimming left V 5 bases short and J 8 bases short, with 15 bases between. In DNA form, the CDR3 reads TGTGCCAGCAGCCAGACAGACCCTTGGGGCTACACCTTC. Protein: CASSQTDPWGYTF.

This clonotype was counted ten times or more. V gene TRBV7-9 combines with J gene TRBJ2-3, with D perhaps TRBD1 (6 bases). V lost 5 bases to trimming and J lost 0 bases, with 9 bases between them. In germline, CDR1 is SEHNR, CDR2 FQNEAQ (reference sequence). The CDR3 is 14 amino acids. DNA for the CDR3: TGTGCCAGCAGCCAGGGGATTAGCACAGATACGCAGTATTTT. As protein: CASSQGISTDTQYF.

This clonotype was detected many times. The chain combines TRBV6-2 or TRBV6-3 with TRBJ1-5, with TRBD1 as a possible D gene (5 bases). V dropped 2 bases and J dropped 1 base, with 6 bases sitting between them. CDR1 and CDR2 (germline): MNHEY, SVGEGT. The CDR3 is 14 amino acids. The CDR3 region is CASSYGGSNQPQHF. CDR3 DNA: TGTGCCAGCAGTTACGGGGGGAGCAATCAGCCCCAGCATTTT.

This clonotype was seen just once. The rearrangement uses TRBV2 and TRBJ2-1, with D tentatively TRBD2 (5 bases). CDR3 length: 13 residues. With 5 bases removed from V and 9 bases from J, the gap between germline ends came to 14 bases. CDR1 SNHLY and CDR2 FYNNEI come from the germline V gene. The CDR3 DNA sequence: TGTGCCAGCAGTACCTACGGGGTGAGTGAGCAGTTCTTC. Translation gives CASSTYGVSEQFF.